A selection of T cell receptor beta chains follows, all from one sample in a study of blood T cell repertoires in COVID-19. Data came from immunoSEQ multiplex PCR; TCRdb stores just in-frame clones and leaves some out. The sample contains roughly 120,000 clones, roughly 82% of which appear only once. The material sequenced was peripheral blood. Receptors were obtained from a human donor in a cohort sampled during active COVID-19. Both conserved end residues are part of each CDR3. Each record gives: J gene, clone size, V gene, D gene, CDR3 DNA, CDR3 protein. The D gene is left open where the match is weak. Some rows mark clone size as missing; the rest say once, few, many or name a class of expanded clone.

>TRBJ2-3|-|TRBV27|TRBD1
TGTGCCAGCAGACGAACAGGGGATGCGACAGATACGCAGTATTTT
CASRRTGDATDTQYF
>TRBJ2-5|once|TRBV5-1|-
TGCGCCAGCAGCCCGCGACAGTATCAAGACACCCAGTACTTC
CASSPRQYQDTQYF
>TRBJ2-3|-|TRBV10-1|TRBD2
TGCGCCAGCAACCCTAGCGGGGACACAGATACGCAGTATTTT
CASNPSGDTDTQYF
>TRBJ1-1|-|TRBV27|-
TGTGCCAGCAGTTCCCCCGGGTACGGCACTGAAGCTTTCTTT
CASSSPGYGTEAFF
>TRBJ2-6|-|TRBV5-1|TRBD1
TGCGCCAGCAGCAGAACGGACAGGGGTGCCGGGGCCAACGTCCTGACTTTC
CASSRTDRGAGANVLTF
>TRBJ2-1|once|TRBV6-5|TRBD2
TGTGCCAGCACCTTAAGCGGGACCTTTTACAATGAGCAGTTCTTC
CASTLSGTFYNEQFF
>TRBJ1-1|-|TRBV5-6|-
TGTGCCAGCAGGTGGCGGATGAACACTGAAGCTTTCTTT
CASRWRMNTEAFF
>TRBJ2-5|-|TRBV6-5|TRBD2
TGTGCCACCGACCGGACTAGCGGGAGGTTAGAGACCCAGTACTTC
CATDRTSGRLETQYF
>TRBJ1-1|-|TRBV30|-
TGTGCCTGGAGTGATTACACAGGCACTGAAGCTTTCTTT
CAWSDYTGTEAFF
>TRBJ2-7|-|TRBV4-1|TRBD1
TGCGCCAGCAGCCCCGGACAGGGGGATTCCTACGAGCAGTACTTC
CASSPGQGDSYEQYF
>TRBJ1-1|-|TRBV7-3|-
TGTGCCAGCAGCTTCGCGCTCGACACTGAAGCTTTCTTT
CASSFALDTEAFF
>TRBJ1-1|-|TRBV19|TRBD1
TGTGCCAGTAGTCCCCGGGACAGGAACACTGAAGCTTTCTTT
CASSPRDRNTEAFF
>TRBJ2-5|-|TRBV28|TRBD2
TGTGCCAGCAGCCCCGGGACTAGCGGCCAAGAGACCCAGTACTTC
CASSPGTSGQETQYF
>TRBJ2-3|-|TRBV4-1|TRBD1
TGCGCCAGCAGCCAAGATTCCGGGACAGGGATTAAAGATACGCAGTATTTT
CASSQDSGTGIKDTQYF
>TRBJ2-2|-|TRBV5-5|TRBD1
TGTGCCAGCAGTTACGGACAGGGAGTAAGGACCGGGGAGCTGTTTTTT
CASSYGQGVRTGELFF
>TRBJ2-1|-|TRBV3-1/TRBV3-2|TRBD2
TGTGCCAGCAGCAAAGCCGGAACTAGCGGGGCTTACAATGAGCAGTTCTTC
CASSKAGTSGAYNEQFF
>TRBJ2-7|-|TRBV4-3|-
TGCGCCAGCAGCCTTCAGGTCAGGCCGTTC
CASSLQVRPF
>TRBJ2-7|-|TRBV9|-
TGTGCCAGCAGCGCGCTGGGAGGCTTTGACTACGAGCAGTACTTC
CASSALGGFDYEQYF
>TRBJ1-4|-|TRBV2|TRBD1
TGTGCCAGCAACGTCCCGGGACAGGGAACTAATGAAAAACTGTTTTTT
CASNVPGQGTNEKLFF
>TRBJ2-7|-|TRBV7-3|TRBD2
TGTGCCAGCAGCTTGGAGGGAGGGCCTATTTACGAGCAGTACTTC
CASSLEGGPIYEQYF
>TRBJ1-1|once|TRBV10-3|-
TGTGCCATCAGGGCAGGGGAGAACACTGAAGCTTTCTTT
CAIRAGENTEAFF
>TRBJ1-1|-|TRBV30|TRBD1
TGTGCCTGGAATCATCAGGGGGGCACTGAAGCTTTCTTT
CAWNHQGGTEAFF
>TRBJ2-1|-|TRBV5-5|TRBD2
TGTGCCAGCAGCCTCCGGATGACTAGCGGGACTTACAATGAGCAGTTCTTC
CASSLRMTSGTYNEQFF